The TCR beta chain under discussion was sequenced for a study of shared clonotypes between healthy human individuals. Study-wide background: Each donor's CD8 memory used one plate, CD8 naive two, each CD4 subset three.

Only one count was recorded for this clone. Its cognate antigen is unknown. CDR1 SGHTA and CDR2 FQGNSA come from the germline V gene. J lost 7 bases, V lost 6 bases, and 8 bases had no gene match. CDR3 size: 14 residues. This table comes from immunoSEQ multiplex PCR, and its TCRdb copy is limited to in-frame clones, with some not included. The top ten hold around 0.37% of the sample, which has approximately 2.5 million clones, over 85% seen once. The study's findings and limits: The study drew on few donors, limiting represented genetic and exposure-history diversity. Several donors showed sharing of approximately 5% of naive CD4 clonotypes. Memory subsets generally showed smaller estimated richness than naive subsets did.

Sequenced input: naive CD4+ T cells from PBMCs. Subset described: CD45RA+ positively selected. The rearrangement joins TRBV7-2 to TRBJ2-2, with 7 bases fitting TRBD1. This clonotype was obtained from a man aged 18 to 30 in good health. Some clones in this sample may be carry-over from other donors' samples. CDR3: CASSQTGQVGELFF. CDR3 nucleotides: TGTGCCAGCAGTCAGACAGGGCAAGTCGGGGAGCTGTTTTTT.